This entry lists 9 T cell receptor beta chains sequenced from one sample in a study of blood T cell repertoires in COVID-19 (dated by TCRdb to about 2020). Library preparation used the immunoSEQ multiplex PCR assay. TCRdb limited this immuneACCESS table to in-frame rearrangements with V and J called. A share of clones is missing; checked studies link under half to unresolved V genes, and the rest is unexplained. The sample table shows about 59,000 clones, and approximately 79% are seen once. The ten largest clones take up 3% to 3.5% of the sample. The sequenced sample consisted of peripheral blood. The receptors shown here come from a man in his fifties or sixties with acute or convalescent COVID-19.

This chain joins TRBV11-2 and TRBJ2-5; D perhaps matches TRBD1 (5 bases). Per germline, CDR1 SGHAT and CDR2 FQNNGV. The CDR3 is 14 residues long. Deletions cut 6 bases from V and 4 bases from J, with 15 bases between. CDR3 DNA: TGTGCCAGCAGGACTCCAGGGTACCCAGAGACCCAGTACTTC. Amino acids: CASRTPGYPETQYF. The full variable domain, completed using reference TRBV11-2 and TRBJ2-5, is EAGVAQSPRYKIIEKRQSVAFWCNPISGHATLYWYQQILGQGPKLLIQFQNNGVVDDSQLPKDRFSAERLKGVDSTLKIQPAKLEDSAVYLCASRTPGYPETQYFGPGTRLLVL.

The chain is built from TRBV19 and TRBJ2-1; D may be TRBD2 (5 bases). CDR3 size: 15 residues. Between the trimmed V and J ends, which lost 6 bases and 7 bases, there was a span of 19 bases. CDR1 and CDR2 from the germline V gene are LNHDA and SQIVND (reference sequence). In DNA, the CDR3 is TGTGCCAGTAGCCTCGAGAGGGAGAGGCATAATGAGCAGTTCTTC. Protein sequence: CASSLERERHNEQFF.

This chain connects TRBV29-1 to TRBJ1-2; 9 bases align to TRBD1. Germline V gene lookup returns CDR1 SQVTM and CDR2 ANQGSEA. The CDR3 sequence is 15 residues long. Trimming cost V 3 bases and J 5 bases; bases outside gene matches: 10. CDR3 in amino acids: CSVDGGQGGLYGYTF. The CDR3 DNA follows: TGCAGCGTTGATGGGGGACAGGGCGGGCTTTATGGCTACACCTTC.

This clone was seen only a few times. The chain links TRBV30 to TRBJ2-1; a weak D match, TRBD2 (6 bases). The CDR3 length is 12 residues. In germline, CDR1 is GTSNPN, CDR2 SVGIG (reference sequence). V lost 0 bases to trimming and J lost 15 bases, with 15 bases between them. The CDR3 loop reads CAWSVWEAVRFF. CDR3 bases: TGTGCCTGGAGTGTATGGGAGGCAGTAAGGTTCTTC.

The chain is built from TRBV5-1 and TRBJ2-7; a weak D match, TRBD2 (5 bases). The V end lost 2 bases, the J end lost 5 bases, and 23 bases lay between the germline ends. Germline loops: CDR1 SGHRS, CDR2 YFSETQ. This CDR3 is 17 amino acids long. The CDR3 nucleotides read TGCGCCAGCAGCTTCGCGGCAGGTTCTTATACCGGGGACGAGCAGTACTTC. Amino acid sequence: CASSFAAGSYTGDEQYF.

This rearrangement joins TRBV7-2 to TRBJ2-1, with TRBD2 matching over 11 bases. Germline V gene lookup returns CDR1 SGHTA and CDR2 FQGNSA. CDR3 size: 14 residues. V lost 2 bases and J lost 12; bases outside the gene matches: 6. The CDR3 spells CASSLSSLAGGQFF. In DNA form, the CDR3 reads TGTGCCAGCAGCTTAAGCTCCCTAGCGGGAGGGCAGTTCTTC.

This sequence joins TRBV19 and TRBJ1-2, with D perhaps TRBD1 (6 bases). The CDR3 runs 15 residues. Looked up from germline, CDR1 is LNHDA and CDR2 is SQIVND (reference sequence). The ends were cut back, 5 bases at V and 2 bases at J, with 15 bases in the middle. The CDR3 is CASSHSGGPNYGYTF. The CDR3 DNA sequence: TGTGCCAGTAGTCATAGCGGGGGGCCGAACTATGGCTACACCTTC.

This chain connects TRBV5-1 to TRBJ1-3; 7 bases are a match to TRBD1. V trimming: 0 bases; J trimming: 0 bases; junction bases outside the gene matches: 0. CDR1 SGHRS and CDR2 YFSETQ come from the germline V gene. CDR3 size: 15 residues. Here the CDR3 DNA reads TGCGCCAGCAGCTTGGGGACAGGCTCTGGAAACACCATATATTTT. This encodes CASSLGTGSGNTIYF.

The J gene is TRBJ2-3, the V gene TRBV14, with TRBD2 matching over 13 bases. Germline values: CDR1 SGHDN, CDR2 FVKESK. V dropped 4 bases and J dropped 3; count of bases not matched to a gene: 4. There are 16 residues in the CDR3. CDR3 in amino acids: CASSPGTSGKTDTQYF. CDR3 nucleotides: TGTGCCAGCAGCCCCGGGACTAGCGGGAAAACAGATACGCAGTATTTT. Using reference TRBV14 and TRBJ2-3 for the parts outside the CDR3, the full variable domain is EAGVTQFPSHSVIEKGQTVTLRCDPISGHDNLYWYRRVMGKEIKFLLHFVKESKQDESGMPNNRFLAERTGGTYSTLKVQPAELEDSGVYFCASSPGTSGKTDTQYFGPGTRLTVL.